The 25 T cell receptor beta chains given below trace back to one sample, sequenced in a study of cytomegalovirus exposure and HLA in healthy donors. It was with 60 Vbeta and 13 Jbeta primers that the PCR ran. The assay was immunoSEQ multiplex PCR, and TCRdb's table has in-frame clones only and misses some. The table lists 70,000 to 90,000 clones, 55% to 65% of them singletons, with approximately 16% in the top ten. The sequenced material came from PBMCs. The receptors originated from a woman aged 35 to 49 in good health and CMV-seropositive.

This sequence joins TRBV15 and TRBJ2-1; D might be TRBD1 (5 bases). This CDR3 has 14 amino acids. V was shortened by 6 bases and J by 0 bases, with 9 bases between the two germline ends. Germline V gene data show CDR1 as LNHNV and CDR2 as YYDKDF (reference sequence). The CDR3 nucleotides read TGTGCCACCAGGGACAAATACTCCTACAATGAGCAGTTCTTC. It is translated as CATRDKYSYNEQFF.

This clone appeared a few times. This rearrangement joins TRBV19 to TRBJ1-1; the match to TRBD1 covers 7 bases. This CDR3 has 14 amino acids. CDR1 LNHDA and CDR2 SQIVND come from the germline V gene (reference sequence). The J segment lost 4 bases and the V segment lost 2 bases, leaving 4 bases of the junction unmatched. CDR3 bases: TGTGCCAGTAGTATAACAGGGGTGGGCACTGAAGCTTTCTTT. Its translation is CASSITGVGTEAFF.

The sample holds a few counts of this clone. This chain joins TRBV7-2 and TRBJ1-4; possible D gene TRBD1, 6 bases. The V gene's germline CDR1 is SGHTA and CDR2 FQGNSA. This CDR3 spans 13 amino acids. V was clipped by 1 base and J by 6 bases, with 6 bases between them. CDR3 protein: CASSLDRDEKLFF. CDR3 DNA: TGTGCCAGCAGCTTAGACAGGGATGAAAAACTGTTTTTT.

About this clone itself: The identical CDR3 is also encoded by other nucleotide sequences in the sample. This sequence joins TRBV18 and TRBJ1-1; D is undetermined. Germline-derived CDR1 and CDR2 are KGHSH and LQKENI. The V end was cut by 3 bases, the J end by 4 bases, with 12 bases between. This CDR3 comprises 14 residues. CDR3 DNA: TGTGCCAGCTCACCCCCCCCAGCGGGCACTGAAGCTTTCTTT. It is translated as CASSPPPAGTEAFF. Drawing the rest from reference TRBV18 and TRBJ1-1, the complete variable domain is NAGVMQNPRHLVRRRGQEARLRCSPMKGHSHVYWYRQLPEEGLKFMVYLQKENIIDESGMPKERFSAEFPKEGPSILRIQQVVRGDSAAYFCASSPPPAGTEAFFGQGTRLTVV.

The chain links TRBV28 to TRBJ2-7; 8 positions match TRBD1. The CDR3 has 14 amino acids. Germline V gives CDR1 MDHEN, CDR2 SYDVKM. Trimming removed 6 bases from V and 3 bases from J; junction bases left unmatched: 7. CDR3 loop: CASRDTGTGYEQYF. The CDR3 DNA follows: TGTGCCAGCAGGGACACCGGGACAGGCTACGAGCAGTACTTC.

The CDR3 reads CASSIDPAEGYEQFF. The CDR3 nucleotides are TGTGCCAGTAGTATAGATCCAGCCGAGGGTTATGAGCAGTTCTTC. The V call is TRBV19, the J call TRBJ2-1, with a possible D match to TRBD2 (5 bases). The CDR3 length is 15 residues. V lost 0 bases and J 8 bases, leaving 14 bases between the germline ends. Germline loops: CDR1 LNHDA, CDR2 SQIVND (reference sequence).

V usage is TRBV4-3 and J usage is TRBJ1-4; TRBD1 might be the D (6 bases). Germline values: CDR1 LGHNA, CDR2 YSLEER. The CDR3 has 15 amino acids. With 3 bases removed from V and 5 bases from J, the gap between germline ends came to 13 bases. Written as DNA, the CDR3 is TGCGCCAGCAGCCAGCTAAGGGGGGGGAATGAAAAACTGTTTTTT. Its translation is CASSQLRGGNEKLFF.

This clone was picked up a small number of times. The chain is built from TRBV28 and TRBJ1-5, with D perhaps TRBD1 (6 bases). CDR3 length equals 14 residues. Trimming stripped 4 bases from V and 5 bases from J, with 12 bases between. The germline V gene has CDR1 MDHEN and CDR2 SYDVKM. Here the CDR3 reads CASSYGGPYQPQHF. CDR3 DNA: TGTGCCAGCAGTTACGGGGGGCCTTATCAGCCCCAGCATTTT.

The CDR3 DNA reads TGTGCCAGCAGCGTATCCGGCGGGATGAACACCGGGGAGCTGTTTTTT. Residues: CASSVSGGMNTGELFF. The chain is built from TRBV9 and TRBJ2-2; tentative D call: TRBD2 (6 bases). The CDR3 runs 16 residues. Trimming left V 1 base short and J 1 base short, with 11 bases between. Germline V gene data show CDR1 as SGDLS and CDR2 as YYNGEE.

The rearrangement joins TRBV19 to TRBJ2-1; TRBD1 agrees at 8 bases. The CDR3 runs to 14 residues. V lost 7 bases to trimming and J lost 5 bases; unmatched junction nucleotides: 7. Germline V gene lookup returns CDR1 LNHDA and CDR2 SQIVND (reference sequence). The CDR3 DNA sequence: TGTGCCAGTAAACCGGGACAGGCCAACAATGAGCAGTTCTTC. Encoded protein: CASKPGQANNEQFF.

In its sample, this clone was seen a few times. The V gene is TRBV18, the J gene TRBJ1-1; D gene uncertain. The ends were cut back, 2 bases at V and 5 bases at J, with 12 bases in the middle. CDR3 length: 14 residues. Germline V gene lookup returns CDR1 KGHSH and CDR2 LQKENI. CDR3 in DNA: TGTGCCAGCTCACCATTGAGGGAGATGACTGAAGCTTTCTTT. The encoded protein is CASSPLREMTEAFF.

This clone was picked up a small number of times. The gene calls are TRBV30 and TRBJ2-7; 8 bases line up with TRBD1. Germline lookup yields CDR1 GTSNPN and CDR2 SVGIG (reference sequence). With V trimmed by 3 bases and J by 1 base, 5 bases remained unmatched. The CDR3 consists of 14 residues. The CDR3 sequence is CAWRGTGLSYEQYF. Here the CDR3 DNA reads TGTGCCTGGAGAGGGACAGGCCTATCCTACGAGCAGTACTTC.

This clone came up a few times. The CDR3 protein is CASSYTSGASGELFF. The CDR3 DNA reads as TGTGCCAGCAGTTATACTAGCGGGGCCTCTGGGGAGCTGTTTTTT. J is TRBJ2-2 and V is TRBV6-6; 10 nucleotides align to TRBD2. Germline V gene sequence: CDR1 MNHNY, CDR2 SVGAGI (reference sequence). The CDR3 length is 15 residues. V lost 3 bases and J lost 8; bases outside the gene matches: 6.

This clone was seen just once. CDR3: CSAQGGRNQPQHF. DNA for the CDR3: TGCAGCGCACAGGGGGGTCGCAATCAGCCCCAGCATTTT. V and J are TRBV29-1 and TRBJ1-5; 8 nucleotides match TRBD1. J was trimmed by 2 bases and V by 7 bases; bases with no gene match: 4. The germline V gene encodes CDR1 SQVTM and CDR2 ANQGSEA. The CDR3 spans 13 residues. Looking up the rest from reference TRBV29-1 and TRBJ1-5 gives the full variable domain: SAVISQKPSRDICQRGTSLTIQCQVDSQVTMMFWYRQQPGQSLTLIATANQGSEATYESGFVIDKFPISRPNLTFSTLTVSNMSPEDSSIYLCSAQGGRNQPQHFGDGTRLSIL.

This chain connects TRBV7-6 to TRBJ2-1, with TRBD2 as a possible D gene (6 bases). Looked up from germline, CDR1 is SGHVS and CDR2 is FNYEAQ. Trimming took 1 base from V and 4 from J, leaving 11 bases between them. The CDR3 totals 15 residues. The CDR3 is CASSLEASEYNEQFF. CDR3 nucleotide sequence: TGTGCCAGCAGCTTAGAAGCTAGCGAGTACAATGAGCAGTTCTTC.

The DNA for the CDR3 is TGTGCCAGCAGTGAAAGGAGGGGAGGAGGCGAAAAACTGTTTTTT. The encoded protein is CASSERRGGGEKLFF. V is TRBV2 and J is TRBJ1-4; weak D call: TRBD1 (5 bases). CDR1 is SNHLY, CDR2 FYNNEI, per germline. V lost 2 bases and J 8 bases, leaving 15 bases between the germline ends. The CDR3 has 15 amino acids.

This sequence joins TRBV9 and TRBJ2-3; 16 bases map to TRBD2. Germline CDR1 is SGDLS and CDR2 is YYNGEE. With 3 bases clipped from V and 3 bases from J, the junction kept 7 bases outside the gene matches. The CDR3 has 18 amino acids. This CDR3 is CASSEGLAGGPRTDTQYF. CDR3 nucleotide sequence: TGTGCCAGCAGCGAGGGACTAGCGGGAGGGCCTCGTACAGATACGCAGTATTTT.

J is TRBJ1-4 and V is TRBV2; TRBD1 is a possible D gene (5 bases). Trimming stripped 6 bases from V and 5 bases from J, with 13 bases between. Per the germline V gene, CDR1 is SNHLY and CDR2 is FYNNEI. CDR3 length: 14 residues. DNA of the CDR3: TGTGCCAGCAGGGAAAGGCCAGGGAATGAAAAACTGTTTTTT. Translation gives CASRERPGNEKLFF.

CDR3 coding DNA: TGTGCCAGCAGCTTAGGGCCAGCGGGATTCACCGGGGAGCTGTTTTTT. Translating it yields CASSLGPAGFTGELFF. The chain is built from TRBV11-1 and TRBJ2-2, with 7 bases matching TRBD2. V trimming: 1 base; J trimming: 4 bases; junction bases outside the gene matches: 6. The germline CDR1 and CDR2 sequences are SGHAT and FQDESV (reference sequence). CDR3 length: 16 amino acids. Full variable domain (missing parts from reference TRBV11-1 and TRBJ2-2): EAEVAQSPRYKITEKSQAVAFWCDPISGHATLYWYRQILGQGPELLVQFQDESVVDDSQLPKDRFSAERLKGVDSTLKIQPAELGDSAMYLCASSLGPAGFTGELFFGEGSRLTVL.

This clone was seen more than once but under ten times. The genes are TRBV28 and TRBJ2-7, with TRBD2 matching 11 bases. Germline V lookup: CDR1 MDHEN, CDR2 SYDVKM. V gave up 5 bases and J gave up 3 bases; unmatched junction bases: 21. This CDR3 region has 20 residues. For the CDR3, the DNA is TGTGCCAGCAGTCTGCTTCTCTCGGGGCTAGCGGGAGGTGGGAACTACGAGCAGTACTTC. It is translated as CASSLLLSGLAGGGNYEQYF.

V usage is TRBV7-8 and J usage is TRBJ1-2; perhaps TRBD1 as D (6 bases). The germline V gene has CDR1 SGHVS and CDR2 FQNEAQ. Trimming shortened V by 1 base and J by 6 bases, and 12 bases separated the two germline ends. The length of the CDR3 is 14 residues. The CDR3 DNA reads as TGTGCCAGCAGCTTAGACTACAGGGTCCATGGCTACACCTTC. Its protein is CASSLDYRVHGYTF.

CDR3 region: CASSQDVRGGYGYTF. CDR3 in DNA: TGCGCCAGCAGCCAAGATGTCAGGGGTGGCTATGGCTACACCTTC. The chain employs TRBV4-3 and TRBJ1-2, with D perhaps TRBD1 (6 bases). Trimming stripped 0 bases from V and 4 bases from J, with 12 bases between. The V gene's germline CDR1 is LGHNA and CDR2 YSLEER. The CDR3 covers 15 residues.

This clone was observed a handful of times. This chain joins TRBV28 and TRBJ1-1, with no clear D. This CDR3 has 15 residues. V shed 8 bases and J shed 4 bases, with 20 bases lying between them. Germline V CDR1 and CDR2: MDHEN, SYDVKM. In nucleotides, the CDR3 is TGTGCCAGCTCCCCTTTTCAGTTGGGAGGCACTGAAGCTTTCTTT. Translation: CASSPFQLGGTEAFF.

V is TRBV15 and J is TRBJ1-5; TRBD1 matches at 8 bases. The V gene end was trimmed by 3 bases and the J gene end by 6 bases; junction bases not matched to a gene: 7. This CDR3 region has 15 residues. Germline V gives CDR1 LNHNV, CDR2 YYDKDF (reference sequence). The DNA for the CDR3 is TGTGCCACCAGCAGGGGAATACAGGGGGGTCAGCCCCAGCATTTT. Amino acids: CATSRGIQGGQPQHF. The whole variable domain, filled in from reference TRBV15 and TRBJ1-5, reads DAMVIQNPRYQVTQFGKPVTLSCSQTLNHNVMYWYQQKSSQAPKLLFHYYDKDFNNEADTPDNFQSRRPNTSFCFLDIRSPGLGDTAMYLCATSRGIQGGQPQHFGDGTRLSIL.

The chain combines TRBV28 with TRBJ1-3; D remains unclear. Germline-derived CDR1 and CDR2 are MDHEN and SYDVKM. The CDR3 has 14 amino acids. The V gene lost 1 base and the J gene lost 1 base, with 5 bases spanning the gap. The CDR3 nucleotides are TGTGCCAGCAGTTTATTAGTATCTGGAAACACCATATATTTT. It codes for CASSLLVSGNTIYF.